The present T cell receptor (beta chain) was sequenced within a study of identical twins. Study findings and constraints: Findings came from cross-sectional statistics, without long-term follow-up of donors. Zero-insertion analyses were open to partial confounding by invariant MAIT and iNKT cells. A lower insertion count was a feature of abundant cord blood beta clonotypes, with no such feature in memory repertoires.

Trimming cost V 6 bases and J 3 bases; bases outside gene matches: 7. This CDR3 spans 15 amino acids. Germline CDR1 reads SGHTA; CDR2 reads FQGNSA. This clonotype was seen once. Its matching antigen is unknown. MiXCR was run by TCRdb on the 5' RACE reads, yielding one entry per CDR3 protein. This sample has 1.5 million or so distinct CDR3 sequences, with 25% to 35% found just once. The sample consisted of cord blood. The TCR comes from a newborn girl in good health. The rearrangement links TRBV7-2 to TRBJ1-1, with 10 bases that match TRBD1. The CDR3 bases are TGTGCCAGCAGTCTGACAGGGGGCGGGTACACTGAAGCTTTCTTT. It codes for CASSLTGGGYTEAFF.